This T cell receptor beta chain is drawn from a study of beta chain features in type 1 diabetes. The isolated RNA, all of it, was reverse transcribed, so expressed TCRB transcripts were what got sequenced. Repertoires were generated with immunoSEQ multiplex PCR, while TCRdb's copy carries only in-frame clones and drops some. The repertoire holds just over 150,000 clones, with 11% as singletons. Only one heparinised blood draw was taken per donor, and its volume averaged about 116 mL. Comments on this clone: No antigen is known for it.

Points from the study as a whole: Reads derived from cDNA could over-represent cells showing high TCR expression. In the patient group, naive, central memory and Treg TCRB repertoires seemed more alike than in the healthy donor group.

V was trimmed by 3 bases and J by 2 bases, leaving 0 bases between them. Germline V gene lookup returns CDR1 KGHSH and CDR2 LQKENI. There are 11 residues in the CDR3. The receptor was isolated from a man between 18 and 29 years old in good health. The rearrangement uses TRBV18 and TRBJ2-3, with D unresolved. Sequenced input: central memory CD4+ T cells from blood. The CDR3 loop is CASSPTDTQYF. CDR3 coding DNA: TGTGCCAGCTCACCCACAGATACGCAGTATTTT.